The TCR beta chain described here comes from a study of T cell responses to AZD1222 COVID-19 vaccine (TCRdb year 2021). With respect to the entire study: AZD1222 recipients with second doses at about 4 weeks or about 12 weeks were pooled, because spike-specific TCR depth and breadth did not differ between schedules. TCR sequencing covered some 250 trial participants: 207 given two doses of AZD1222 and approximately 26 given two doses of MenACWY control vaccine. Trial participants were enrolled into age subgroups of 18-55, 56-69 and 70-plus years, which contained around 150, 28 and 57 TCR-sequenced participants, respectively. Here is what the overall study found, with its caveats: Spike-specific TCR breadth and depth rose significantly after two AZD1222 doses compared with day 0 and with MenACWY recipients. Because no day 14 peak-response samples were available, the repertoires could be characterized only after the peak T cell response. CD4 TCRs associated with the vaccine covered the entire spike protein, and the dominant responses were in regions 160-218 and 743-854. In the small 56-69-year group, the increase in depth fell short of significance, most likely because of low power. Epitopes outside the regions mutated in the B.1.351 and B.1.1.7 variants were reportedly recognized by nearly half of the unique spike-specific TCRs. Participants were mostly white British and included more females than males, and it was suggested by the authors that clonal diversity may have been underestimated. Conclusions about previously exposed vaccinees were limited because only six AZD1222 recipients were SARS-CoV-2 seropositive at baseline.

The CDR3 regions of human TCRbeta chains were subjected to immunosequencing. The authors' pipeline ran thus. TCRs in the repertoires were compared against a reference library of SARS-CoV-2-specific TCRs that had been generated with the MIRA antigen-specificity platform. Breadth was defined as the fraction of unique TCRs that were SARS-CoV-2-associated. Depth was defined as the fraction of total T cells that were SARS-CoV-2-associated. Using the MIRA data, each spike-specific TCR was mapped to the spike region that the TCR reacts to and placed in a CD4 or CD8 class. Log10-transformed breadth and depth values were compared by one-way ANOVA with Sidak's multiple comparisons tests. The clones in this table, taken by TCRdb from immuneACCESS, are in-frame only. Not every clone is retained; where verified, under half of the shortfall comes from an unresolved V gene, and the cause of the rest is unknown. The V and J calls and clone size were taken over from that table, and D and trimming were inferred from the DNA. The sample includes approximately 150,000 clones, with about 89% observed a single time. The top ten clones comprise 1.5% to 2% of the sample.

Sample time point, as interpreted from the label and publication: baseline before first vaccination. Vaccinee samples came from UK trials COV001 and COV002, including a single-blind randomized controlled phase 2/3 trial of AZD1222 (ChAdOx1 nCoV-19) in healthy adults. For TCRbeta chain sequencing, PBMC samples from trial participants were taken at day 0 and at day 28 after the second dose. As for this clone: Its antigen is still unknown. Per-nucleotide qualities are absent, and no much larger clonotype sits a single base away.

As encoded in the germline V gene (reference sequence), CDR1 is GTSNPN while CDR2 is SVGIG. Taken from cysteine to phenylalanine, the CDR3 has 14 residues. Of the read, only the CDR3 DNA is kept; its 42 bases are in frame from base 1. Deletion took 1 base off V and 3 bases off J, with a span of 13 bases between the germline ends. The source was peripheral blood, collected on day 0 of AZD1222 vaccination. This receptor was obtained from an adult in good health. The V and J segments used are TRBV30 and TRBJ2-7; matching of 6 bases hints at TRBD2 as the D gene. The nucleotide sequence reads TGTGCCTGGAGTGCCGGGAGTATTCTCTACGAGCAGTACTTC. Translation gives CAWSAGSILYEQYF.